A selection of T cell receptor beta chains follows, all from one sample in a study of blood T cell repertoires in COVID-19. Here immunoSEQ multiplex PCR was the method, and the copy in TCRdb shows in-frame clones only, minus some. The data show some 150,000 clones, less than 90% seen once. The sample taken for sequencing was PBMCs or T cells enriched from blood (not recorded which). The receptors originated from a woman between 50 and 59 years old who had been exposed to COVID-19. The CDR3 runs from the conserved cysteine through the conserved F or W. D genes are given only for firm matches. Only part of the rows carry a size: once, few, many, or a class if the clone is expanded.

CASSLVAGLAHEQYF	TGTGCCAGCAGCTTAGTAGCGGGACTAGCCCACGAGCAGTACTTC	TRBJ2-7	TRBV7-9	.	TRBD2
CASSLGTAISGNTIYF	TGTGCCAGCAGTCTGGGGACAGCAATCTCTGGAAACACCATATATTTT	TRBJ1-3	TRBV2	once	TRBD1
CASSPAGGSGGYTF	TGTGCCAGCTCACCAGCTGGGGGGTCGGGTGGCTACACCTTC	TRBJ1-2	TRBV18	few	.
CASSQDRGQGFGYTF	TGTGCCAGCAGCCAAGATAGGGGACAGGGGTTTGGCTACACCTTC	TRBJ1-2	TRBV14	.	TRBD1
CASNPGRGYNQPQHF	TGTGCCAGCAACCCCGGTCGGGGATACAATCAGCCCCAGCATTTT	TRBJ1-5	TRBV2	.	.
CASTPSGGASGELFF	TGTGCCAGCACCCCCAGCGGGGGGGCCTCCGGGGAGCTGTTTTTT	TRBJ2-2	TRBV6-5	.	TRBD2
CASSLKQGNSPLHF	TGTGCCAGCAGCCTCAAACAGGGGAATTCACCCCTCCACTTT	TRBJ1-6	TRBV3-1/TRBV3-2	.	TRBD1
CASSERGRGRDTF	TGTGCCAGCAGTGAAAGGGGCAGGGGACGGGACACCTTC	TRBJ1-2	TRBV6-1	.	.
CASSYSGTGYEQYF	TGTGCCAGCAGTTACTCCGGGACAGGCTACGAGCAGTACTTC	TRBJ2-7	TRBV6-5	once	TRBD1
CSAVTGSQYF	TGCAGTGCGGTAACTGGTTCCCAGTACTTC	TRBJ2-5	TRBV20-1	.	.
CASSYIPYEQYF	TGTGCCAGCAGTTACATCCCGTACGAGCAGTACTTC	TRBJ2-7	TRBV6-6	.	.
CASSIEPFRAGDYGYTF	TGTGCCAGTAGTATAGAACCTTTTCGGGCAGGGGACTATGGCTACACCTTC	TRBJ1-2	TRBV19	once	.
CASSSTGTEQYF	TGTGCCAGCAGTTCGACAGGGACCGAGCAGTACTTC	TRBJ2-7	TRBV6-4	few	TRBD1
CASSFGTEEAFF	TGTGCCAGCAGCTTCGGGACAGAAGAAGCTTTCTTT	TRBJ1-1	TRBV7-9	.	TRBD1
CASSKGLAVRGYEQYF	TGTGCCAGCAGCAAGGGACTAGCGGTAAGGGGATACGAGCAGTACTTC	TRBJ2-7	TRBV9	.	TRBD2
CASSPSPGPNTEAFF	TGTGCCAGCAGCCCGTCCCCAGGGCCCAACACTGAAGCTTTCTTT	TRBJ1-1	TRBV14	.	.
CASKKTGTDSYEQYF	TGTGCCAGCAAAAAAACGGGGACAGACTCCTACGAGCAGTACTTC	TRBJ2-7	TRBV6-5	.	TRBD1
CASSYGYGNSPLHF	TGTGCCAGCAGTTACGGATACGGGAATTCACCCCTCCACTTT	TRBJ1-6	TRBV6-2/TRBV6-3	.	.
CASRLDFSTDTQYF	TGCGCCAGCAGATTGGACTTTTCCACAGATACGCAGTATTTT	TRBJ2-3	TRBV5-1	.	.
CASSRRTGGTEAFF	TGTGCCAGCAGCCGCAGGACAGGGGGCACTGAAGCTTTCTTT	TRBJ1-1	TRBV7-2	.	TRBD1
CASSSTGGGYNEQFF	TGTGCCAGCAGTTCCACAGGGGGCGGGTACAATGAGCAGTTCTTC	TRBJ2-1	TRBV6-5	.	TRBD1
CASSQVPGLLNIQYF	TGTGCCAGCAGCCAAGTACCGGGTCTATTAAACATTCAGTACTTC	TRBJ2-4	TRBV3-1/TRBV3-2	.	.
CASSRGQGARQYF	TGTGCCAGCAGCCGCGGACAGGGGGCGCGGCAGTACTTC	TRBJ2-7	TRBV12-3/TRBV12-4	.	TRBD1
CASRASPGTVQETQYF	TGTGCCAGCAGGGCCAGTCCTGGGACAGTACAAGAGACCCAGTACTTC	TRBJ2-5	TRBV21-1	.	.
CASSLIGTSGRGEWFF	TGTGCCAGCAGCTTGATCGGGACTAGCGGCAGGGGGGAATGGTTCTTC	TRBJ2-1	TRBV5-4	.	TRBD2
CASSLGPRGSHAHGYTF	TGTGCCAGCAGCTTAGGCCCCCGAGGGAGTCATGCCCATGGCTACACCTTC	TRBJ1-2	TRBV7-2	few	.
CASSRAHSGNTIYF	TGTGCCAGCAGCCGGGCCCACTCTGGAAACACCATATATTTT	TRBJ1-3	TRBV6-2/TRBV6-3	.	.
CASSHDLDRGDPNQPQHF	TGTGCCAGCAGCCACGATCTAGACAGGGGCGACCCGAATCAGCCCCAGCATTTT	TRBJ1-5	TRBV6-2/TRBV6-3	.	TRBD1
CATSDPLELTDTQYF	TGTGCCACCAGTGACCCCCTAGAGCTCACAGATACGCAGTATTTT	TRBJ2-3	TRBV24-1	.	.
CASSPRGLFNEKLFF	TGTGCCAGCTCACCTCGAGGGTTATTTAATGAAAAACTGTTTTTT	TRBJ1-4	TRBV18	.	.
CACQGQAPPYEQYF	TGTGCCTGCCAGGGACAGGCCCCCCCCTACGAGCAGTACTTC	TRBJ2-7	TRBV30	.	TRBD1
CASSLGAGGGSQPQHF	TGTGCCAGCAGCTTAGGTGCGGGGGGCGGGAGTCAGCCCCAGCATTTT	TRBJ1-5	TRBV7-2	once	.
CASSYSQGRADTQYF	TGTGCCAGCAGTTACTCGCAGGGTCGGGCAGATACGCAGTATTTT	TRBJ2-3	TRBV6-5	.	.
CASSSGRLYNEQFF	TGTGCCAGCAGTAGCGGGAGGCTATACAATGAGCAGTTCTTC	TRBJ2-1	TRBV25-1	.	TRBD2
CASSEAFPLYGYTF	TGTGCCAGCAGTGAAGCGTTCCCCCTCTATGGCTACACCTTC	TRBJ1-2	TRBV6-1	.	.